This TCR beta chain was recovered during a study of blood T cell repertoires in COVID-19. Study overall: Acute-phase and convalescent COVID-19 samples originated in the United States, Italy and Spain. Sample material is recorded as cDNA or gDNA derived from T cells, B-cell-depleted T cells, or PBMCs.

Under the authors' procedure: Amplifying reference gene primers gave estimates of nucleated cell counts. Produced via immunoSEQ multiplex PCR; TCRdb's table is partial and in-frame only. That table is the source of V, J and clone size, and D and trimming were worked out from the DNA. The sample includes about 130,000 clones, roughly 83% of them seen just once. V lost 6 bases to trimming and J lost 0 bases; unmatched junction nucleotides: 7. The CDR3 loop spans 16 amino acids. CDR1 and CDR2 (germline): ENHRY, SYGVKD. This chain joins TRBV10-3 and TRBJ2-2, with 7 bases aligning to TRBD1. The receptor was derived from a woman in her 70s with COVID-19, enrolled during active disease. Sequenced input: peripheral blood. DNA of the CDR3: TGTGCCATCAGGTCTCGACAGGGATCGAACACCGGGGAGCTGTTTTTT. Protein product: CAIRSRQGSNTGELFF.